The present TCR beta chain was sequenced within a study of OX40 agonist ivuxolimab in advanced cancers. The repertoire was sequenced with immunoSEQ multiplex PCR; TCRdb's copy has only in-frame clones and lacks some. Of about 100,000 clones detected, roughly 90% appear once; the ten largest clones hold around 0.58%. Trimming took 6 bases from V and 2 from J, leaving 13 bases between them. This CDR3 contains 15 residues. Germline V CDR1 and CDR2: SNHLY, FYNNEI. A note on this clone: The antigen is unknown.

The study's findings and limits: Those patients achieving a partial response at 0.1-3.0 mg/kg showed among the lowest clonal expansion.

The clonotype comes from an adult with an advanced solid tumor such as melanoma, head and neck, liver or kidney cancer. The starting material was CD4+ or CD8+ T cells sorted from blood, obtained in a trial of the OX40 agonist ivuxolimab. V and J are TRBV2 and TRBJ2-2, with D possibly being TRBD2 (5 bases). The CDR3 reads CASRAGDYNTGELFF. The DNA of the CDR3 is TGTGCCAGCAGGGCAGGTGACTACAACACCGGGGAGCTGTTTTTT.